This T cell receptor beta chain was observed in a study of blood T cell repertoires in COVID-19. Sequencing used immunoSEQ multiplex PCR; TCRdb keeps in-frame clones, though not all of them. The sample holds roughly 390,000 clones; about 90% are singletons and the top ten take less than 11%. The TCR comes from a woman aged 25 to 45 with COVID-19, enrolled during active disease. The sequenced sample consisted of peripheral blood.

CDR3 sequence reads: CSVAPTGSDNEKLFF. CDR3 nucleotides: TGCAGCGTCGCACCGACAGGAAGCGATAATGAAAAACTGTTTTTT. This rearrangement joins TRBV29-1 to TRBJ1-4; D might be TRBD1 (6 bases). The CDR3 loop spans 15 amino acids. Germline values: CDR1 SQVTM, CDR2 ANQGSEA. Deletions cut 6 bases from V and 4 bases from J, with 18 bases between.